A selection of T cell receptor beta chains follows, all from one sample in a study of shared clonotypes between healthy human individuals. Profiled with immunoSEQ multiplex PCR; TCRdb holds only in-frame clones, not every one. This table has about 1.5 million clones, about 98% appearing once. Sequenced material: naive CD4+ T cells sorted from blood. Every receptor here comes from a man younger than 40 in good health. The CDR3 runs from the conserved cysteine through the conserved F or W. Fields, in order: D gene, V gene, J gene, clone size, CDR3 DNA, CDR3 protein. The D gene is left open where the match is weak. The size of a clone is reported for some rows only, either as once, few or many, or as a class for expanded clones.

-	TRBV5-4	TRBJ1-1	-	TGTGCCAGCAGGGGGGGACTACAGGAGAACACTGAAGCTTTCTTT	CASRGGLQENTEAFF
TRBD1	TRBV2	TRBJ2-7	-	TGTGCCAGCATGCTTACTCCCGGGACAGGGCAGTACTTC	CASMLTPGTGQYF
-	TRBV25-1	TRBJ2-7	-	TGTGCCAGCAGTCCTTGGACGGTACCCTACGAGCAGTACTTC	CASSPWTVPYEQYF
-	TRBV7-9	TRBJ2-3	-	TGTGCCAGCAGGCCAACATCAATGTCAGATACGCAGTATTTT	CASRPTSMSDTQYF
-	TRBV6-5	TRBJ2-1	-	TGTGCCAGCAAAAACTACTACAGCTCCTACAATGAGCAGTTCTTC	CASKNYYSSYNEQFF
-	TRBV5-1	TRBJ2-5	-	TGCGCCAGCCAGATGGCCTATTGGGGCCAAGAGACCCAGTACTTC	CASQMAYWGQETQYF
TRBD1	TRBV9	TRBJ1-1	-	TGTGCCAGCAGCGTAGGTGTAGGGGGCGGCACTGAAGCTTTCTTT	CASSVGVGGGTEAFF
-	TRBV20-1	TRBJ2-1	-	TGCAGTGCTAGATCACGAAATGAGCAGTTCTTC	CSARSRNEQFF
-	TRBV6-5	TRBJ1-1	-	TGTGCCAGCAGTGAAACAGGGAGTAGGCAAGCTTTCTTT	CASSETGSRQAFF
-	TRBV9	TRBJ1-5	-	TGTGCCAGCAGCGTAGCGGGCCATAGCAATCAGCCCCAGCATTTT	CASSVAGHSNQPQHF
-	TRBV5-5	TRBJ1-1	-	TGTGCCAGCAGCTCCCTCCCCCCACCTCTGAACACTGAAGCTTTCTTT	CASSSLPPPLNTEAFF
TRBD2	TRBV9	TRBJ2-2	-	TGTGCCAGCAGCGTAGGTCCTCTAGCGGGAGACACCGGGGAGCTGTTTTTT	CASSVGPLAGDTGELFF
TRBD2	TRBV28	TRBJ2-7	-	TGTGCCAGCAGTTTGAGTGGTAGCGGGCCCTTCTCCTACGAGCAGTACTTC	CASSLSGSGPFSYEQYF
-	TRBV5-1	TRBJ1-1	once	TGCGCCAGCAGCCTAAAGATCAGGAACACTGAAGCTTTCTTT	CASSLKIRNTEAFF
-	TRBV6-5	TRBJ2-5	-	TGTGCCAGCAGTTATTATAGGTCCCAAGAGACCCAGTACTTC	CASSYYRSQETQYF
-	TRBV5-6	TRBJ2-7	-	TGTGCCAGCAGCTTGCCGACAAGACCAAACGAGCAGTACTTC	CASSLPTRPNEQYF
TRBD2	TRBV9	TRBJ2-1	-	TGTGCCAGCAGCGTAAGCGGGAGGGCCTTGGGTGAGCAGTTCTTC	CASSVSGRALGEQFF
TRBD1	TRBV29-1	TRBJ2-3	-	TGCAGCGTTGGCTTGGCCAGGGGGCATGGAGATACGCAGTATTTT	CSVGLARGHGDTQYF
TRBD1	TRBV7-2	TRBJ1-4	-	TGTGCCAGCAGCTTGGACAGGGTTTATGGTGAAAAACTGTTTTTT	CASSLDRVYGEKLFF
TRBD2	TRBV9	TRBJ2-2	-	TGTGCCAGCAGCGGAGGGACTAGCGGGAGTAAAACCGGGGAGCTGTTTTTT	CASSGGTSGSKTGELFF
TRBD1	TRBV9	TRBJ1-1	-	TGTGCCAGCAGCGCCCGACAGGGATTGAACACTGAAGCTTTCTTT	CASSARQGLNTEAFF
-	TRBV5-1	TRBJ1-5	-	TGCGCCAGCAGCATGGGTCCGAATCAGCCCCAGCATTTT	CASSMGPNQPQHF
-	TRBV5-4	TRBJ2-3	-	TGTGCCAGCAGCTGGGCAGGGGGGCCAGATACGCAGTATTTT	CASSWAGGPDTQYF
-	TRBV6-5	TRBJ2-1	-	TGTGCCAGCAGTTCTCTGGGGGGACCAAACAATGAGCAGTTCTTC	CASSSLGGPNNEQFF
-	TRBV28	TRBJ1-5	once	TGTGCCAGCAGTTCCCCCGCAGGGTACAATCAGCCCCAGCATTTT	CASSSPAGYNQPQHF
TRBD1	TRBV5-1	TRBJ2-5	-	TGCGCCAGCAGCCCGGGACAGGGGTCGGAGACCCAGTACTTC	CASSPGQGSETQYF
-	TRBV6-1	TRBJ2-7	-	TGTGCCAGCGGCCTGGCGGGCGTATCCTACGAGCAGTACTTC	CASGLAGVSYEQYF
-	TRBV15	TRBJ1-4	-	TGTGCCACCAGCAGAGATAAAAACAGTGCGGAAAAACTGTTTTTT	CATSRDKNSAEKLFF
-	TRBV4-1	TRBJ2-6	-	TGCGCCAGCAGCCAACAGGGAACTGGGGCCAACGTCCTGACTTTC	CASSQQGTGANVLTF
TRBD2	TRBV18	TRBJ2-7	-	TGTGCCAGCTCACCGAGGACTAGCGGGAGTTTGCCCTACGAGCAGTACTTC	CASSPRTSGSLPYEQYF
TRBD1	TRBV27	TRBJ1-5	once	TGTGCCAGCAGCCATGGTACAGGGGTTTTGGGCAATCAGCCCCAGCATTTT	CASSHGTGVLGNQPQHF
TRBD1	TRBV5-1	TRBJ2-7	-	TGCGCCAGCAGCTTTAGGACAGGTGCCTACGAGCAGTACTTC	CASSFRTGAYEQYF
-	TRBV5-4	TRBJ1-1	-	TGTGCCAGCAGCTTCGCCGGGAACACTGAAGCTTTCTTT	CASSFAGNTEAFF
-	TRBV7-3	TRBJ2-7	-	TGTGCCAGCAGCTCAACCTACGAGCAGTACTTC	CASSSTYEQYF
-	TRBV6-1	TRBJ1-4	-	TGTGCCAGCACGGGTGGCCGGTATGAAAAACTGTTTTTT	CASTGGRYEKLFF
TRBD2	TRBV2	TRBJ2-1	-	TGTGCCAGCAGCGGTAGCGGGAGAGAGGATGAGCAGTTCTTC	CASSGSGREDEQFF
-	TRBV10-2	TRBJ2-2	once	TGCGCCAGCAGTGAGGGCTATAACACCGGGGAGCTGTTTTTT	CASSEGYNTGELFF
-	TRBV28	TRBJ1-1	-	TGTGCCAGCAGAGTGGGACACGTGAACACTGAAGCTTTCTTT	CASRVGHVNTEAFF
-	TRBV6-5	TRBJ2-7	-	TGTGCCAGCAGTTACTCGGTAGGATACGAGCAGTACTTC	CASSYSVGYEQYF
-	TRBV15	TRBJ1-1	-	TGTGCCACCAGCAGAGATCCGGGGGAGGAAGCTTCCTTT	CATSRDPGEEASF
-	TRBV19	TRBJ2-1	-	TGTGCCAGTACGGCGACCGGCGGCTACAATGAGCAGTTCTTC	CASTATGGYNEQFF
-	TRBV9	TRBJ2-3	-	TGTGCCAGCAGCGTAGGTGCCACAGATACGCAGTATTTT	CASSVGATDTQYF
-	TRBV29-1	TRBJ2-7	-	TGCAGCGTTGCTGAGGGCAGCTACGAGCAGTACTTC	CSVAEGSYEQYF
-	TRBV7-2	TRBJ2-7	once	TGTGCCAGCATCTGGACTTACCCCAAGCAGTACTTC	CASIWTYPKQYF
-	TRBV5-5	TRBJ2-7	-	TGTGCCAGCAGCTTGCGGCTGACCAGGGGCTTGGGTTACGAGCAGTACTTC	CASSLRLTRGLGYEQYF
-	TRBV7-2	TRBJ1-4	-	TGTGCCAGCAGCAAGGAGGGGGGGGAGAATGAAAAACTGTTTTTT	CASSKEGGENEKLFF
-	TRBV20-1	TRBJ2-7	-	TGCAGTGCTCCAACCTTCTACGAGCAGTACTTC	CSAPTFYEQYF
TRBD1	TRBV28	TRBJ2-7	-	TGTGCCAGCAGTAATACAGGGGGATCCTACGAGCAGTACTTC	CASSNTGGSYEQYF
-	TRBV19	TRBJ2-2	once	TGTGCCAGTAAGAACAGGCTCGTCGGGGAGCTGTTTTTT	CASKNRLVGELFF
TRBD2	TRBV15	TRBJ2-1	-	TGTGCCACCAGCCCCTCTAGCGGGAGTATTAGCAATGAGCAGTTCTTC	CATSPSSGSISNEQFF
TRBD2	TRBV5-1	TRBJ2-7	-	TGCGCCAGCAGCGTCACTAGCGGGATCTCCTACGAGCAGTACTTC	CASSVTSGISYEQYF
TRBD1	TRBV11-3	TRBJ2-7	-	TGTGCCAGCAGTTTCACCGGGACAGGGGGCAGGGGAACCTACGAGCAGTACTTC	CASSFTGTGGRGTYEQYF
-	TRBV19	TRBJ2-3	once	TGTGCCAGTAGTATCGTTCGGTGGACAGATACGCAGTATTTT	CASSIVRWTDTQYF
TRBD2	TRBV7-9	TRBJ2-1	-	TGTGCCAGCAGCACCCAACTAGCGGGAGTATACAATGAGCAGTTCTTC	CASSTQLAGVYNEQFF
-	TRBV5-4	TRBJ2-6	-	TGTGCCAGCAGCTTGGCCGGGGCAGCCGGGGCCAACGTCCTGACTTTC	CASSLAGAAGANVLTF
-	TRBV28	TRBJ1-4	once	TGTGCCAGCCGTCTGGGTGAAAAACTGTTTTTT	CASRLGEKLFF
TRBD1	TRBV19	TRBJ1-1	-	TGTGCCAGTAGTCCGGGACAGCCGAACACTGAAGCTTTCTTT	CASSPGQPNTEAFF
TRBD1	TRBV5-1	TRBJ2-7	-	TGCGCCAGCAGCTTGGTAATCTCAGGGACAGAGTACGAGCAGTACTTC	CASSLVISGTEYEQYF
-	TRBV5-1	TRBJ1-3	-	TGCGCCAGCAGCTCAGGGACTGGAAACACCATATATTTT	CASSSGTGNTIYF
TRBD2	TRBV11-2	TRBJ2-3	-	TGTGCCAGCAGCTTAGTCCTAGCGGGAGCCGCAGATACGCAGTATTTT	CASSLVLAGAADTQYF